Listed below are T cell receptor beta chains from one sample, sequenced in a study of blood T cell repertoires in COVID-19. The method was immunoSEQ multiplex PCR; TCRdb's version includes in-frame clones alone and lacks a portion of them. The sample has approximately 260,000 clones, 88% seen once; the top ten hold roughly 10%. Sequenced: peripheral blood. The receptors originated from a woman in her 70s with COVID-19, enrolled during active disease. Both conserved end residues are part of each CDR3. D genes are given only for firm matches. The listing skips clone size in some rows; elsewhere it reads once, few, many or a size class.

abundance,v_gene,d_gene,j_gene,CDR3aa
-,TRBV6-6,TRBD1,TRBJ2-7,CASRRDRATYEQYF
-,TRBV28,-,TRBJ2-7,CASRSGSSYEQYF
-,TRBV18,TRBD1,TRBJ1-5,CASSPRDRGNQPQHF
-,TRBV20-1,-,TRBJ2-6,CSASHGSGANVLTF
-,TRBV11-3,TRBD1,TRBJ1-1,CASSLRTGGTEAFF
-,TRBV19,TRBD2,TRBJ2-7,CASSIRTSGSYEQYF
-,TRBV3-1/TRBV3-2,TRBD2,TRBJ2-7,CASSSLAGVGYEQYF
-,TRBV5-1,-,TRBJ1-1,CASSRGSAGVTEAFF
-,TRBV4-2,-,TRBJ2-5,CASSQEYRGQETQYF
-,TRBV4-3,TRBD1,TRBJ2-7,CASSQGRGNYEQYF
-,TRBV19,-,TRBJ1-5,CASSILGRRQRNSNQPQHF
-,TRBV28,-,TRBJ1-5,CASSSYSNQPQHF
-,TRBV5-6,-,TRBJ1-1,CASSLDFGSGTEAFF
-,TRBV6-6,TRBD2,TRBJ2-7,CASTKLAGYPSEQYF
-,TRBV27,TRBD1,TRBJ2-7,CASTNGQGAINEQYF
-,TRBV2,-,TRBJ1-3,CASTWWREDLLSGNTIYF
-,TRBV19,-,TRBJ2-6,CASSGSQGIPGANVLTF
-,TRBV7-9,-,TRBJ1-6,CASSLPQRNSPLHF
-,TRBV3-1/TRBV3-2,-,TRBJ1-6,CASSQGPTDNSPLHF
-,TRBV2,TRBD2,TRBJ2-1,CARGNGLAGDEQFF
once,TRBV30,-,TRBJ2-7,CAWTSTPYEQYF
-,TRBV11-2,TRBD1,TRBJ2-7,CASSPARTGSYEQYF
-,TRBV5-4,-,TRBJ2-1,CASSLGGGPVYNEQFF